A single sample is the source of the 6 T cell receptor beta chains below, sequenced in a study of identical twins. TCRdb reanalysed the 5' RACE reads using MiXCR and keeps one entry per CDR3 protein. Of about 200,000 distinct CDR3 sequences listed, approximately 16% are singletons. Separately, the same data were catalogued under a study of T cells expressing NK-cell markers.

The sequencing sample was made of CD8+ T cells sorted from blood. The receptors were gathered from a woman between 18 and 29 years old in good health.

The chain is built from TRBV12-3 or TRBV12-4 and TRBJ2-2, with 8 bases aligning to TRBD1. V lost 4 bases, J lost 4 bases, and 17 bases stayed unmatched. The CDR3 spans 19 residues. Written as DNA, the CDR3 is TGTGCCAGCAGTTACCCACGGAGGAAGACAGGGGTAGTCACCGGGGAGCTGTTTTTT. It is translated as CASSYPRRKTGVVTGELFF.

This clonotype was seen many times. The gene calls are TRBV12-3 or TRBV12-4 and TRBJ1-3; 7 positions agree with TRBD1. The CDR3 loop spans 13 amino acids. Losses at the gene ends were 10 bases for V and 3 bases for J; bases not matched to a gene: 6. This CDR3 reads CANSGGFGNTIYF. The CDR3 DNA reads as TGTGCCAACTCAGGGGGGTTTGGAAACACCATATATTTT.

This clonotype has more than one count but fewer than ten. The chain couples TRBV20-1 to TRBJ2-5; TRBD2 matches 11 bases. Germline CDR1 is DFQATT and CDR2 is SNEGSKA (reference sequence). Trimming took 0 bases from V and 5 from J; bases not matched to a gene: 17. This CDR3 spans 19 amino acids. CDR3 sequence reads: CSARDPEDLSGRDRETQYF. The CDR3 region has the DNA TGCAGTGCTAGAGATCCTGAGGATCTTAGCGGGAGGGATCGGGAGACCCAGTACTTC.

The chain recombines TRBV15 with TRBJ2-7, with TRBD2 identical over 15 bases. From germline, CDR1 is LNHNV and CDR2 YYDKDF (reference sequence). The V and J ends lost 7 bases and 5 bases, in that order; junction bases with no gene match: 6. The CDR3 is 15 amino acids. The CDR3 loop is CATNTGTSGRNEQYF. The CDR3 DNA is TGTGCCACCAACACCGGGACTAGCGGGAGGAACGAGCAGTACTTC.

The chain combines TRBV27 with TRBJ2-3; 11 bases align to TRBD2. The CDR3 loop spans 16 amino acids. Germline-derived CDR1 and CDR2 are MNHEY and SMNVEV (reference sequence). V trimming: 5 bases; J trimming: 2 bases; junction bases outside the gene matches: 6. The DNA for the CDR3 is TGTGCCAGCAGTCTGCTAGCGGGAGGTAACACAGATACGCAGTATTTT. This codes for CASSLLAGGNTDTQYF.

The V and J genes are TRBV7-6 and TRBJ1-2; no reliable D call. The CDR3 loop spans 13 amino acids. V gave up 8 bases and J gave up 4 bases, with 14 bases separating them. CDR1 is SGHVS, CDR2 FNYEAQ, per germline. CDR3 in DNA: TGTGCCAGCTCAGTATCAGGTTTCTATGGCTACACCTTC. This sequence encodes CASSVSGFYGYTF.